This T cell receptor beta chain was identified in a study of response to subunit inactivated influenza vaccine. This clonotype was detected only a few times. No antigen is known for it. TCRdb called the RT-PCR reads again in MiXCR, with one record for every CDR3 protein. The sample lists just over 300,000 distinct CDR3 sequences, 21% occurring once. The CDR3 extends over 14 amino acids. V lost 0 bases to trimming and J lost 0 bases, with 3 bases between them. Germline values: CDR1 MNHEY, CDR2 SMNVEV (reference sequence). General observations from the study: T cells newly recruited by each seasonal influenza vaccination are few, the authors suggested.

The sample consisted of PBMCs from blood, taken less than 22 months after vaccination. The J gene is TRBJ1-3, the V gene TRBV27; D is undetermined. This TCR derives from a man aged 45 to 75 who received an inactivated influenza vaccine. In DNA form, the CDR3 reads TGTGCCAGCAGTTTATCATTCTCTGGAAACACCATATATTTT. Translated: CASSLSFSGNTIYF.